Listed below are T cell receptor beta chains from one sample, sequenced in a study of CD4+ T cells in melanoma. Produced via immunoSEQ multiplex PCR; TCRdb's table is partial and in-frame only. The sample yields approximately 7,400 clones, around half seen once. The sample taken for sequencing was cells from a culture (not recorded whether cultured in vitro). The receptors come from a human donor with melanoma. Each CDR3 is given with its conserved first and last residue. A D gene is named only where the DNA matches it firmly. Rows may omit the clone size; those that give it use once, few, many or a size class.

V: TRBV5-6
size: NA
J: TRBJ1-2
D: TRBD1
CDR3: CASSPRTGGKSSYGYTF
DNA: TGTGCCAGCAGTCCAAGGACAGGGGGCAAATCGTCCTATGGCTACACCTTC

V: TRBV29-1
size: NA
J: TRBJ2-3
D: NA
CDR3: CSVEDRVEVSTDTQYF
DNA: TGCAGCGTTGAAGATCGGGTCGAGGTGAGCACAGATACGCAGTATTTT

V: TRBV5-1
size: NA
J: TRBJ1-6
D: NA
CDR3: CASSLEQMGSSYNSPLHF
DNA: TGCGCCAGCAGCTTGGAACAAATGGGGAGCTCCTATAATTCACCCCTCCACTTT

V: TRBV30
size: NA
J: TRBJ1-5
D: NA
CDR3: CAWSPQGRNQPQHF
DNA: TGTGCCTGGAGTCCTCAGGGAAGAAATCAGCCCCAGCATTTT

V: TRBV6-5
size: NA
J: TRBJ2-7
D: TRBD1
CDR3: CASSLHHRGEQYF
DNA: TGTGCCAGCAGTCTCCACCACAGGGGCGAGCAGTACTTC

V: TRBV5-1
size: NA
J: TRBJ2-3
D: NA
CDR3: CASSVQGREDTQYF
DNA: TGCGCCAGCAGCGTCCAGGGAAGGGAAGATACGCAGTATTTT

V: TRBV5-1
size: NA
J: TRBJ2-5
D: NA
CDR3: CASSLQGLETQYF
DNA: TGCGCCAGCAGCTTACAGGGCTTGGAGACCCAGTACTTC

V: TRBV5-1
size: NA
J: TRBJ2-1
D: TRBD2
CDR3: CASSFLAGITGEQFF
DNA: TGCGCCAGCAGCTTCCTAGCGGGGATAACCGGTGAGCAGTTCTTC

V: TRBV11-2
size: NA
J: TRBJ1-2
D: NA
CDR3: CASSLENWSYGYTF
DNA: TGTGCCAGCAGCTTAGAAAACTGGAGCTATGGCTACACCTTC

V: TRBV5-7
size: NA
J: TRBJ1-5
D: NA
CDR3: CASSSPLARRNQPQHF
DNA: TGTGCCAGCAGCTCCCCCCTTGCTCGTAGAAATCAGCCCCAGCATTTT

V: TRBV6-5
size: NA
J: TRBJ1-6
D: TRBD1
CDR3: CASSSVTGAINSPLHF
DNA: TGTGCCAGCAGTTCCGTCACAGGGGCTATAAATTCACCCCTCCACTTT

V: TRBV7-9
size: NA
J: TRBJ2-4
D: TRBD1
CDR3: CASSPWTGEAKNIQYF
DNA: TGTGCCAGCAGCCCGTGGACAGGGGAGGCCAAAAACATTCAGTACTTC

V: TRBV18
size: NA
J: TRBJ1-3
D: NA
CDR3: CASSLQGGGNTIYF
DNA: TGTGCCAGCTCACTGCAGGGAGGTGGAAACACCATATATTTT

V: TRBV4-2
size: medium-sized
J: TRBJ1-5
D: NA
CDR3: CASSHVGVVNQPQHF
DNA: TGTGCCAGCAGCCATGTAGGGGTGGTGAATCAGCCCCAGCATTTT

V: TRBV6-5
size: NA
J: TRBJ1-3
D: NA
CDR3: CASSYSSSFGNTIYF
DNA: TGTGCCAGCAGTTACTCGTCTTCCTTTGGAAACACCATATATTTT

V: TRBV2
size: once
J: TRBJ1-6
D: TRBD1
CDR3: CASSGQGASYNSPLHF
DNA: TGTGCCAGCAGTGGGCAGGGGGCTTCCTATAATTCACCCCTCCACTTT

V: TRBV7-3
size: NA
J: TRBJ1-1
D: TRBD1
CDR3: CASSWNRGGEAFF
DNA: TGTGCCAGCAGTTGGAACAGGGGCGGTGAAGCTTTCTTT

V: TRBV11-2
size: NA
J: TRBJ2-5
D: TRBD1
CDR3: CASTRTGQETQYF
DNA: TGTGCCAGCACTAGGACAGGGCAAGAGACCCAGTACTTC

V: TRBV10-3
size: once
J: TRBJ1-5
D: NA
CDR3: CAISEWGNSGGQPQHF
DNA: TGTGCCATCAGTGAGTGGGGGAACTCTGGTGGGCAGCCCCAGCATTTT

V: TRBV16
size: NA
J: TRBJ1-1
D: NA
CDR3: CASSPRGTEAFF
DNA: TGTGCCAGCAGCCCACGTGGTACTGAAGCTTTCTTT

V: TRBV5-5
size: NA
J: TRBJ2-3
D: NA
CDR3: CASSLAVARPNLEDTQYF
DNA: TGTGCCAGCAGCTTGGCCGTGGCGCGACCCAACCTGGAGGATACGCAGTATTTT

V: TRBV20-1
size: NA
J: TRBJ1-2
D: NA
CDR3: CSAKASYGYTF
DNA: TGCAGTGCTAAGGCGTCCTATGGCTACACCTTC

V: TRBV10-2
size: NA
J: TRBJ1-2
D: NA
CDR3: CASSLDSYYGYTF
DNA: TGCGCCAGCAGCTTAGACAGTTACTATGGCTACACCTTC

V: TRBV2
size: few
J: TRBJ1-5
D: NA
CDR3: CASSRSGWMQPQHF
DNA: TGTGCCAGCAGTCGTTCAGGGTGGATGCAGCCCCAGCATTTT

V: TRBV7-8
size: NA
J: TRBJ2-7
D: NA
CDR3: CASSLARVGGGYEQYF
DNA: TGTGCCAGCAGCTTAGCGCGGGTGGGAGGGGGCTACGAGCAGTACTTC

V: TRBV19
size: NA
J: TRBJ1-1
D: TRBD1
CDR3: CASSRGQGIIEAFF
DNA: TGTGCCAGTAGCCGCGGACAGGGCATAATTGAAGCTTTCTTT

V: TRBV2
size: few
J: TRBJ1-2
D: NA
CDR3: CASLPGTLDGYTF
DNA: TGTGCCAGCCTACCAGGGACACTCGATGGCTACACCTTC

V: TRBV6-9
size: NA
J: TRBJ2-7
D: NA
CDR3: CASISGEYEQYF
DNA: TGTGCCAGCATATCAGGGGAGTACGAGCAGTACTTC

V: TRBV10-2
size: NA
J: TRBJ2-7
D: NA
CDR3: CASSGQYSYEQYF
DNA: TGCGCCAGCAGCGGCCAGTACTCCTACGAGCAGTACTTC

V: TRBV2
size: NA
J: TRBJ1-5
D: NA
CDR3: CASSPMGAYSNQPQHF
DNA: TGTGCCAGCAGTCCCATGGGGGCTTATAGCAATCAGCCCCAGCATTTT

V: TRBV2
size: medium-sized
J: TRBJ1-2
D: TRBD1
CDR3: CASRIDRDGYTF
DNA: TGTGCCAGCAGAATCGACAGGGACGGCTACACCTTC

V: TRBV10-3
size: once
J: TRBJ1-6
D: TRBD1
CDR3: CAISETTGGSYNSPLHF
DNA: TGTGCCATCAGTGAGACCACAGGGGGCTCCTATAATTCACCCCTCCACTTT

V: TRBV7-9
size: NA
J: TRBJ1-4
D: NA
CDR3: CASSLEPTGGLFF
DNA: TGTGCCAGCAGCTTGGAGCCCACCGGCGGGCTGTTTTTT

V: TRBV5-1
size: NA
J: TRBJ1-1
D: NA
CDR3: CASSQGGNTEAFF
DNA: TGCGCCAGCAGCCAAGGGGGGAACACTGAAGCTTTCTTT

V: TRBV27
size: NA
J: TRBJ1-1
D: TRBD1
CDR3: CASRRRQGLHRFF
DNA: TGTGCCAGCAGACGACGACAGGGCCTTCACCGTTTCTTT

V: TRBV5-1
size: few
J: TRBJ1-3
D: TRBD1
CDR3: CASSLGQGGIYTIYF
DNA: TGCGCCAGCAGCTTGGGACAGGGAGGGATATACACCATATATTTT

V: TRBV25-1
size: few
J: TRBJ1-2
D: NA
CDR3: CASSGGGYTF
DNA: TGTGCCAGCAGTGGGGGAGGCTACACCTTC

V: TRBV27
size: few
J: TRBJ1-3
D: TRBD1
CDR3: CASSLSGTGAGNTIYF
DNA: TGTGCCAGCAGCCTTTCCGGGACAGGGGCCGGAAACACCATATATTTT

V: TRBV2
size: NA
J: TRBJ2-7
D: NA
CDR3: CASSGQSLVGQYF
DNA: TGTGCCAGCAGTGGGCAGAGTCTCGTAGGGCAGTACTTC

V: TRBV6-6
size: NA
J: TRBJ1-1
D: NA
CDR3: CASGSDSGTEAFF
DNA: TGTGCCAGCGGTTCGGACAGCGGGACTGAAGCTTTCTTT

V: TRBV7-3
size: NA
J: TRBJ2-1
D: NA
CDR3: CASSLSLASNEQFF
DNA: TGTGCCAGCAGCTTAAGCTTAGCTAGTAATGAGCAGTTCTTC

V: TRBV5-1
size: few
J: TRBJ1-1
D: TRBD1
CDR3: CASSFTGENTEAFF
DNA: TGCGCCAGCAGCTTCACAGGGGAGAACACTGAAGCTTTCTTT

V: TRBV4-1
size: few
J: TRBJ1-2
D: NA
CDR3: CASSQVRGGYTF
DNA: TGCGCCAGCAGCCAAGTACGTGGTGGCTACACCTTC

V: TRBV6-5
size: NA
J: TRBJ2-7
D: TRBD2
CDR3: CASSPTSGGLYEQYF
DNA: TGTGCCAGCAGTCCGACTAGCGGGGGGTTATACGAGCAGTACTTC

V: TRBV5-1
size: few
J: TRBJ2-4
D: TRBD1
CDR3: CASSLTGQNIQYF
DNA: TGCGCCAGCAGCCTGACAGGGCAGAACATTCAGTACTTC

V: TRBV2
size: NA
J: TRBJ2-7
D: NA
CDR3: CASLQGWESYEQYF
DNA: TGTGCCAGCCTGCAGGGCTGGGAATCCTACGAGCAGTACTTC

V: TRBV7-9
size: NA
J: TRBJ1-6
D: TRBD1
CDR3: CASSFLQGNSPLHF
DNA: TGTGCCAGCAGCTTTTTACAGGGGAATTCACCCCTCCACTTT

V: TRBV5-1
size: NA
J: TRBJ1-2
D: NA
CDR3: CASSPGRGRRTQNYGYTF
DNA: TGCGCCAGCAGCCCGGGGAGGGGCCGACGGACCCAAAACTATGGCTACACCTTC

V: TRBV19
size: NA
J: TRBJ1-5
D: NA
CDR3: CASSPRRGLYQPQHF
DNA: TGTGCCAGTAGTCCGCGAAGGGGGTTGTACCAGCCCCAGCATTTT

V: TRBV11-2
size: few
J: TRBJ2-1
D: TRBD2
CDR3: CASSLDPDLAGEQFF
DNA: TGTGCCAGCAGCTTAGACCCAGATCTAGCGGGGGAGCAGTTCTTC

V: TRBV4-1
size: NA
J: TRBJ2-7
D: TRBD1
CDR3: CASSLPRTGESYEQYF
DNA: TGCGCCAGCAGCCTCCCTCGGACAGGGGAGTCCTACGAGCAGTACTTC

V: TRBV5-5
size: NA
J: TRBJ2-2
D: NA
CDR3: CASSPFGGTNTGELFF
DNA: TGTGCCAGCAGCCCCTTCGGTGGGACGAACACCGGGGAGCTGTTTTTT

V: TRBV6-5
size: NA
J: TRBJ2-4
D: NA
CDR3: CASSYSRGGKNIQYF
DNA: TGTGCCAGCAGTTACTCGCGGGGAGGCAAAAACATTCAGTACTTC

V: TRBV4-1
size: few
J: TRBJ1-3
D: NA
CDR3: CASSSVGTTGTIYF
DNA: TGCGCCAGCAGCTCAGTCGGCACGACCGGGACCATATATTTT

V: TRBV6-1
size: NA
J: TRBJ1-1
D: NA
CDR3: CASSFDLNTEAFF
DNA: TGTGCCAGCAGTTTTGACTTGAACACTGAAGCTTTCTTT

V: TRBV4-1
size: few
J: TRBJ1-4
D: TRBD1
CDR3: CASRLGQGNEKLFF
DNA: TGCGCCAGCAGACTCGGACAGGGGAATGAAAAACTGTTTTTT

V: TRBV5-1
size: few
J: TRBJ2-1
D: NA
CDR3: CASSFRTYNEQFF
DNA: TGCGCCAGCAGCTTTAGGACCTACAATGAGCAGTTCTTC

V: TRBV9
size: NA
J: TRBJ2-7
D: NA
CDR3: CASSVEPTKAKYF
DNA: TGTGCCAGCAGCGTAGAGCCCACAAAGGCGAAGTACTTC

V: TRBV7-2
size: NA
J: TRBJ1-4
D: TRBD1
CDR3: CASSSQGRITNEKLFF
DNA: TGTGCCAGCAGCTCACAGGGGCGGATAACTAATGAAAAACTGTTTTTT